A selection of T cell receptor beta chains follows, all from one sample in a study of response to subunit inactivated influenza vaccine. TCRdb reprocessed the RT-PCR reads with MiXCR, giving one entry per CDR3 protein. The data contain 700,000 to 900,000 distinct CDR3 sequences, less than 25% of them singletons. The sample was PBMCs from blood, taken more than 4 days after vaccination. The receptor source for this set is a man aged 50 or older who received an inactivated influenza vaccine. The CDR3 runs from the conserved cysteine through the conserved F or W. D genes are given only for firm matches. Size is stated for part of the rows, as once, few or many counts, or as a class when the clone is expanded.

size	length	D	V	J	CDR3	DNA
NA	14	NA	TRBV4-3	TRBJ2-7	CASSQEAGNYEQYF	TGCGCCAGCAGCCAAGAGGCCGGAAACTACGAGCAGTACTTC
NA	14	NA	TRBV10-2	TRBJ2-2	CASRGARNAGELFF	TGCGCCAGCAGAGGGGCGAGGAATGCCGGGGAGCTGTTTTTT
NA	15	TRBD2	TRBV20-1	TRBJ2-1	CSARPASGSTYEQFF	TGCAGTGCTCGCCCCGCTAGCGGGAGTACTTATGAGCAGTTCTTC
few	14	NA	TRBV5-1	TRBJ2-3	CASSLQGRKDTQYF	TGCGCCAGCAGCTTACAGGGGAGGAAAGATACGCAGTATTTT
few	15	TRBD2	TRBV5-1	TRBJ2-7	CASSFLADPSYEQYF	TGCGCCAGCAGCTTTCTAGCGGACCCATCCTACGAGCAGTACTTC
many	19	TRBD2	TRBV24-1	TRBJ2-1	CATSERVGLAGGAYNEQFF	TGTGCCACCAGTGAGAGAGTGGGACTAGCGGGGGGAGCCTACAATGAGCAGTTCTTC
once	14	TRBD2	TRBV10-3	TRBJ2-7	CAISKAGGPVEQYF	TGTGCCATCAGTAAGGCGGGAGGGCCAGTCGAGCAGTACTTC
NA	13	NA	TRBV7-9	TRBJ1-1	CASSPGQITEAFF	TGTGCCAGCAGCCCAGGACAGATCACTGAAGCTTTCTTT
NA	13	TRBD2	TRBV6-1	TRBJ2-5	CASSEAPGGTQYF	TGTGCCAGCAGTGAAGCCCCGGGGGGGACCCAGTACTTC
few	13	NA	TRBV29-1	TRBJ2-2	CSGQTSFAGELFF	TGCAGCGGCCAGACTAGTTTCGCCGGGGAGCTGTTTTTT
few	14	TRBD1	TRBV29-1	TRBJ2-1	CSVGPGTVYNEQFF	TGCAGCGTTGGGCCCGGGACAGTATACAATGAGCAGTTCTTC
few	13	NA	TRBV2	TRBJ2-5	CAIQRDRGETQYF	TGTGCCATCCAGCGCGACCGTGGCGAGACCCAGTACTTC
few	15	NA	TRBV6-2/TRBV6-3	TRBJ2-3	CASTTGLSRTDTQYF	TGTGCCAGCACTACAGGACTTTCAAGAACAGATACGCAGTATTTT
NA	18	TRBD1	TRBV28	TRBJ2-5	CASSVVPGQGGNQETQYF	TGTGCCAGCAGTGTGGTACCGGGACAGGGGGGAAACCAAGAGACCCAGTACTTC
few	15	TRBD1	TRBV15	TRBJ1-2	CATSRDVGQGIGYTF	TGTGCCACCAGCAGAGATGTAGGACAGGGAATTGGCTACACCTTC
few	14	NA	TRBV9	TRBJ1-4	CASSPVGQGGKLFF	TGTGCCAGCAGCCCTGTCGGGCAGGGTGGAAAACTGTTTTTT
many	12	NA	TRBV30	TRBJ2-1	CAWSVRYNEQFF	TGTGCCTGGAGTGTGAGATACAATGAGCAGTTCTTC
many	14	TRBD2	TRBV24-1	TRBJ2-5	CATSDRTGGETQYF	TGTGCCACCAGTGACCGGACGGGGGGAGAGACCCAGTACTTC
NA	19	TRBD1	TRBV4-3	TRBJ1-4	CASSQDFGQGFAEGEKLFF	TGCGCCAGCAGCCAAGATTTCGGACAGGGCTTTGCGGAGGGCGAAAAACTGTTTTTT
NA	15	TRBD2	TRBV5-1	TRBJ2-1	CASSFSGSKGNEQFF	TGCGCCAGCAGCTTTAGCGGGAGTAAGGGGAATGAGCAGTTCTTC
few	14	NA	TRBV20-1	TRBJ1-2	CSARDQALRLLDTF	TGCAGTGCTAGAGATCAGGCTCTTAGGCTTCTAGACACCTTC
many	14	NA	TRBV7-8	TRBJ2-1	CASKAEPSYNEQFF	TGTGCCAGCAAAGCGGAGCCTTCCTACAATGAGCAGTTCTTC
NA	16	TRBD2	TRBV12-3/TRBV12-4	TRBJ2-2	CASSSVAGGSTGELFF	TGTGCCAGCAGTTCGGTAGCGGGGGGGAGCACCGGGGAGCTGTTTTTT
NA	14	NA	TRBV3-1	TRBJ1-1	CASSQDMMNIEAFF	TGTGCCAGCAGCCAAGATATGATGAACATTGAAGCTTTCTTT
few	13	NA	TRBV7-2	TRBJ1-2	CASSLLGYYGYTF	TGTGCCAGCAGCTTATTAGGGTACTATGGCTACACCTTC
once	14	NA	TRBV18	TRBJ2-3	CASSPGGIGDTQYF	TGTGCCAGCTCTCCTGGCGGGATCGGCGATACGCAGTATTTT
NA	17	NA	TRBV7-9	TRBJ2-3	CASSLGGWPKSTDTQYF	TGTGCCAGCAGCTTAGGCGGCTGGCCGAAGTCCACAGATACGCAGTATTTT
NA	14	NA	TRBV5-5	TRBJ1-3	CASSLVRGGNTIYF	TGTGCCAGCAGTTTAGTACGGGGTGGAAACACCATATATTTT
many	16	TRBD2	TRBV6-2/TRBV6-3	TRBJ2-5	CASTSTSGRAQETQYF	TGTGCCAGCACCTCGACTAGCGGGAGGGCCCAAGAGACCCAGTACTTC
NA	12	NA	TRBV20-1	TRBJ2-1	CSAPDSTGEQFF	TGCAGTGCTCCGGACTCGACGGGTGAGCAGTTCTTC
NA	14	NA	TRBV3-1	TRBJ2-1	CASSQDRAHNEQFF	TGTGCCAGCAGCCAAGATAGGGCCCACAATGAGCAGTTCTTC
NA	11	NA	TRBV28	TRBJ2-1	CASRRGARQFF	TGTGCCAGCAGAAGAGGGGCACGGCAGTTCTTC
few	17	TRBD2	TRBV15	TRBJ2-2	CATSRYGLAGGTGELFF	TGTGCCACCAGCAGATATGGCCTAGCGGGGGGAACCGGGGAGCTGTTTTTT
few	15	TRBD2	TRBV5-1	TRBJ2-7	CASSPTGGVTYEQYF	TGCGCCAGCAGCCCAACGGGGGGGGTGACCTACGAGCAGTACTTC
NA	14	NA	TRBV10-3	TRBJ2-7	CAIRRSEVLGEQYF	TGTGCCATCAGGAGGAGTGAGGTCTTGGGTGAGCAGTACTTC
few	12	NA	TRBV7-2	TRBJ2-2	CASSSPFGELFF	TGTGCCAGCAGCTCACCTTTCGGGGAGCTGTTTTTT
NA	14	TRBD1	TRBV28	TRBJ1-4	CASSLTGDNEKLFF	TGTGCCAGCAGCCTGACAGGGGATAATGAAAAACTGTTTTTT
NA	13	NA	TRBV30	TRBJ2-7	CAWAPGLLSEQYF	TGTGCCTGGGCTCCGGGACTCTTGAGCGAGCAGTACTTC
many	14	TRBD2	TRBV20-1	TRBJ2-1	CSARFLAGGNEQFF	TGCAGTGCTAGGTTTCTAGCGGGAGGAAATGAGCAGTTCTTC
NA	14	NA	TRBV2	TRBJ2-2	CASRVHRTTGELFF	TGTGCCAGCAGGGTTCACAGGACGACCGGGGAGCTGTTTTTT
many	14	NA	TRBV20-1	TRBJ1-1	CSAKGGRRNTEAFF	TGCAGTGCTAAAGGGGGACGGCGGAACACTGAAGCTTTCTTT
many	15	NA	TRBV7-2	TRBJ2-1	CASSLSPSVGNEQFF	TGTGCCAGCAGCTTATCCCCCTCGGTGGGTAATGAGCAGTTCTTC
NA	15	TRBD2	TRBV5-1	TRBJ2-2	CASSLLAEHTGELFF	TGCGCCAGCAGCCTCCTAGCGGAACACACCGGGGAGCTGTTTTTT
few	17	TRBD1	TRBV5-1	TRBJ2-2	CASSFSAGQGLTGELFF	TGCGCCAGCAGCTTCAGTGCGGGACAGGGACTCACCGGGGAGCTGTTTTTT
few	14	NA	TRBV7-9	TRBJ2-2	CASTSQGVTGELFF	TGTGCCAGCACGAGTCAGGGTGTCACCGGGGAGCTGTTTTTT
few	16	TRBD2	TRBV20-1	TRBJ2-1	CSARTREGRSYNEQFF	TGCAGTGCTAGGACCAGGGAGGGCCGCTCCTACAATGAGCAGTTCTTC
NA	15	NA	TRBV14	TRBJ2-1	CASSQPGRHYNEQFF	TGTGCCAGCAGCCAGCCGGGACGACATTACAATGAGCAGTTCTTC
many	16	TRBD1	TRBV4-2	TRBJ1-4	CASSQDGGQGPEKLFF	TGTGCCAGCAGCCAAGATGGGGGACAGGGCCCTGAAAAACTGTTTTTT
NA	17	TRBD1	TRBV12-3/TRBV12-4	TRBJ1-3	CASRGTGGETAGNTIYF	TGTGCCAGCAGGGGGACAGGGGGCGAAACTGCTGGAAACACCATATATTTT
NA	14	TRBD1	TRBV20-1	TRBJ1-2	CSASLTGENRGYTF	TGCAGTGCCTCCCTGACAGGGGAGAATCGTGGCTACACCTTC
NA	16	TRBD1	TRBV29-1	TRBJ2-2	CSVEDRRQGNTGELFF	TGCAGCGTTGAAGATAGGAGACAGGGGAACACCGGGGAGCTGTTTTTT
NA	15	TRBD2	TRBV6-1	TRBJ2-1	CASSTIAGAANEQFF	TGTGCCAGCAGTACGATAGCGGGAGCCGCCAATGAGCAGTTCTTC
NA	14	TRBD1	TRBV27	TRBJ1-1	CASRAQGADTEAFF	TGTGCCAGCAGGGCACAGGGGGCGGACACTGAAGCTTTCTTT
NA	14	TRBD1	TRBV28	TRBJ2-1	CASRGGQGDNEQFF	TGTGCCAGCAGGGGGGGACAGGGAGACAATGAGCAGTTCTTC
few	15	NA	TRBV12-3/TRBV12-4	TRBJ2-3	CASSSQQGFADTQYF	TGTGCCAGCAGTTCCCAACAGGGCTTTGCAGATACGCAGTATTTT
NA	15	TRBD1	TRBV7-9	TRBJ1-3	CASSGQGNSGNTIYF	TGTGCCAGCAGCGGACAGGGAAACTCTGGAAACACCATATATTTT
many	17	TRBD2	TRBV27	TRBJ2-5	CASSLLASGGAQETQYF	TGTGCCAGCAGTTTACTGGCTAGCGGGGGGGCTCAAGAGACCCAGTACTTC
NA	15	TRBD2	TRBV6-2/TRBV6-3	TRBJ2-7	CASSRTSGSGGEQYF	TGTGCCAGCAGCCGGACTAGCGGGTCCGGTGGGGAGCAGTACTTC
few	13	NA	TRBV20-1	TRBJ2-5	CSASGGPLGTQYF	TGCAGTGCTAGCGGGGGGCCCTTGGGGACCCAGTACTTC
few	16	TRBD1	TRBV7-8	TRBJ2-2	CASSPDRVHNTGELFF	TGTGCCAGCAGCCCCGACAGGGTTCATAACACCGGGGAGCTGTTTTTT